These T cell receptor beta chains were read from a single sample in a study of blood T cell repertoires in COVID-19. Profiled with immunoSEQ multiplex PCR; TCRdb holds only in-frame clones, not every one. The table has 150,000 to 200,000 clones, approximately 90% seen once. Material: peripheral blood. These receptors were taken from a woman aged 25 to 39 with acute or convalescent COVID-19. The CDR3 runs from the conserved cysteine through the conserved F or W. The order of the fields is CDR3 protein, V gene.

cdr3_aa: CASGGESSYNSPLHF
v_call: TRBV2

cdr3_aa: CASSRRENEKLFF
v_call: TRBV27

cdr3_aa: CASRRQTSNQPQHF
v_call: TRBV28

cdr3_aa: CASSQNRGETQYF
v_call: TRBV3-1/TRBV3-2

cdr3_aa: CASSYVSGSHEQYF
v_call: TRBV28

cdr3_aa: CASSHGWREGRGNEQFF
v_call: TRBV11-3

cdr3_aa: CASRGTGGRSEAFF
v_call: TRBV2

cdr3_aa: CASSFSGQNSPLHF
v_call: TRBV7-9

cdr3_aa: CASNGPTANTGELFF
v_call: TRBV2

cdr3_aa: CASSRGGVLNTEAFF
v_call: TRBV9

cdr3_aa: CASSQQEGALGYTF
v_call: TRBV4-2